The 28 T cell receptor beta chains listed next were all sequenced from one sample in a study of CD8 T cells in Susac syndrome. It was with random hexamers that about 0.45 to 1 ug RNA was reverse transcribed. TCRdb independently ran MiXCR on the immunoSEQ multiplex PCR reads; one entry per CDR3 protein. The sample yields some 300,000 distinct CDR3 sequences, over 75% seen once. Sequenced input: CD8+ T cells from PBMCs. The receptors come from a human donor with multiple sclerosis.

The chain carries TRBV6-6 and TRBJ2-2; tentatively, D is TRBD1 (6 bases). Germline V lookup: CDR1 MNHNY, CDR2 SVGAGI (reference sequence). This CDR3 comprises 13 residues. Between the trimmed V and J ends, which lost 4 bases and 6 bases, there was a span of 9 bases. CDR3: CASSSSGAGELFF. In DNA form, the CDR3 reads TGTGCCAGCAGTTCCTCAGGGGCCGGGGAGCTGTTTTTT.

This chain joins TRBV7-9 and TRBJ1-1; 7 bases are a match to TRBD1. This CDR3 has 14 residues. V was clipped by 1 base and J by 5 bases; unmatched bases: 4. Looked up from germline, CDR1 is SEHNR and CDR2 is FQNEAQ (reference sequence). CDR3 DNA: TGTGCCAGCAGCTTAGGGCCCAGGGGGACTGAAGCTTTCTTT. Translation: CASSLGPRGTEAFF. The full variable domain, its missing parts supplied by reference TRBV7-9 and TRBJ1-1, is DTGVSQNPRHKITKRGQNVTFRCDPISEHNRLYWYRQTLGQGPEFLTYFQNEAQLEKSRLLSDRFSAERPKGSFSTLEIQRTEQGDSAMYLCASSLGPRGTEAFFGQGTRLTVV.

This CDR3 reads CSVEDAQGRGYTF. CDR3 nucleotide sequence: TGCAGCGTTGAAGACGCACAGGGGAGAGGCTACACCTTC. J is TRBJ1-2 and V is TRBV29-1; 7 bases line up with TRBD1. The V gene's germline CDR1 is SQVTM and CDR2 ANQGSEA. The CDR3 is made up of 13 amino acids. Losses at the gene ends were 0 bases for V and 8 bases for J; bases not matched to a gene: 6.

The gene calls are TRBV11-2 and TRBJ2-5; 7 nucleotides line up with TRBD1. The length of the CDR3 is 17 residues. Per germline, CDR1 SGHAT and CDR2 FQNNGV. Losses at the gene ends were 0 bases for V and 3 bases for J; bases not matched to a gene: 10. CDR3 in DNA: TGTGCCAGCAGCTTAGATCTTTTGTGGGACAGAAAAGAGACCCAGTACTTC. It yields the protein CASSLDLLWDRKETQYF.

The V and J genes are TRBV30 and TRBJ2-3; D may be TRBD1 (6 bases). This CDR3 contains 13 residues. In germline, CDR1 is GTSNPN, CDR2 SVGIG (reference sequence). The V gene lost 3 bases and the J gene lost 3 bases, with 10 bases spanning the gap. CDR3 in DNA: TGTGCCTGGAGAGAGGGGACAACAGATACGCAGTATTTT. Its translation: CAWREGTTDTQYF.

The chain uses TRBV15 and TRBJ2-1; 10 nucleotides match TRBD2. V trimming: 0 bases; J trimming: 5 bases; junction bases outside the gene matches: 10. This CDR3 comprises 18 residues. Germline V gene sequence: CDR1 LNHNV, CDR2 YYDKDF (reference sequence). The CDR3 is CATSRDRVGLAGDNEQFF. The DNA of the CDR3 is TGTGCCACCAGCAGAGATCGGGTTGGGCTAGCGGGGGACAATGAGCAGTTCTTC.

The chain joins TRBV4-2 to TRBJ1-3; D possibly corresponds to TRBD1 (5 bases). Germline CDR1 and CDR2: LGHNA and YNFKEQ. The CDR3 length is 16 residues. V was trimmed by 0 bases and J by 1 base, leaving 10 bases between them. CDR3: CASSQDVSGSGNTIYF. Here the CDR3 DNA reads TGTGCCAGCAGCCAAGATGTTTCAGGGTCTGGAAACACCATATATTTT.

The V and J genes are TRBV27 and TRBJ2-6; D is perhaps TRBD1 (6 bases). Germline V gene data show CDR1 as MNHEY and CDR2 as SMNVEV (reference sequence). This CDR3 contains 15 residues. Trimming took 6 bases from V and 4 from J, leaving 13 bases between them. CDR3 protein: CASRLMGTGANVLTF. CDR3 coding DNA: TGTGCCAGCAGGCTAATGGGGACAGGGGCCAACGTCCTGACTTTC. Looking up the rest from reference TRBV27 and TRBJ2-6 gives the full variable domain: EAQVTQNPRYLITVTGKKLTVTCSQNMNHEYMSWYRQDPGLGLRQIYYSMNVEVTDKGDVPEGYKVSRKEKRNFPLILESPSPNQTSLYFCASRLMGTGANVLTFGAGSRLTVL.

This sequence joins TRBV5-6 and TRBJ1-2; D ambiguous. From germline, CDR1 is SGHDT and CDR2 YYEEEE. V lost 7 bases and J 4 bases, leaving 14 bases between the germline ends. The CDR3 spans 13 residues. The CDR3, as DNA: TGTGCCAGCGCTCCGGAACGGACCTATGGCTACACCTTC. The encoded protein is CASAPERTYGYTF.

The chain combines TRBV7-9 with TRBJ1-1; a possible D gene is TRBD1 (5 bases). The CDR3 is 15 amino acids. From germline, CDR1 is SEHNR and CDR2 FQNEAQ (reference sequence). Trimming stripped 5 bases from V and 7 bases from J, with 20 bases between. The CDR3 loop reads CASSPLGVGSGEAFF. The CDR3 DNA reads as TGTGCCAGCAGCCCCTTGGGGGTAGGGTCTGGTGAAGCTTTCTTT.

This clonotype has just a few counts. V and J are TRBV20-1 and TRBJ2-7, with D perhaps matching TRBD1 or TRBD2 (6 bases each). Looked up from germline, CDR1 is DFQATT and CDR2 is SNEGSKA (reference sequence). This CDR3 region has 13 residues. The germline V and J ends were trimmed by 6 bases and 0 bases, with 12 bases remaining between them. In nucleotides, the CDR3 is TGCAGTGCGGCCGGGGGCAGCTCCTACGAGCAGTACTTC. Translated: CSAAGGSSYEQYF.

This clonotype was observed a single time. The rearrangement uses TRBV11-2 and TRBJ2-7; the match to TRBD1 covers 10 bases. The CDR3 is made up of 16 amino acids. After removal of 3 bases from V and 4 bases from J, the junction contained 9 bases not matched to a gene. The germline V gene has CDR1 SGHAT and CDR2 FQNNGV. CDR3 sequence reads: CASSLGRDRGYYEQYF. As DNA, the CDR3 is TGTGCCAGCAGCTTGGGCCGGGACAGGGGTTATTACGAGCAGTACTTC.

The chain carries TRBV12-3 or TRBV12-4 and TRBJ2-7; D tentatively fits TRBD1 or TRBD2 (5 bases each). The CDR3 sequence is 13 residues long. V lost 5 bases and J 7 bases, leaving 15 bases between the germline ends. CDR3 DNA sequence: TGTGCCAGCAGTCCCGGGGTCTCAGGGGAGCAGTACTTC. Amino acid sequence: CASSPGVSGEQYF.

The V and J genes are TRBV20-1 and TRBJ2-2, with D hard to call. The CDR3 loop spans 13 amino acids. Germline V lookup: CDR1 DFQATT, CDR2 SNEGSKA (reference sequence). The V end was cut by 1 base, the J end by 6 bases, with 9 bases between. As DNA, the CDR3 is TGCAGTGCTAGAGCAACCGAAGCCGGGGAGCTGTTTTTT. Translation: CSARATEAGELFF.

This chain uses TRBV6-6 with TRBJ2-1; D gene uncertain. V lost 8 bases and J 7 bases, leaving 12 bases between the germline ends. This CDR3 spans 12 amino acids. Germline values: CDR1 MNHNY, CDR2 SVGAGI (reference sequence). The CDR3 DNA reads TGTGCCAGCCGATTAGTCCCTAATGAGCAGTTCTTC. Translation gives CASRLVPNEQFF.

This rearrangement joins TRBV20-1 to TRBJ1-5, with 7 nucleotides matching TRBD1. The J segment lost 5 bases and the V segment lost 0 bases, leaving 25 bases of the junction unmatched. The CDR3 contains 21 residues. Germline V gene data show CDR1 as DFQATT and CDR2 as SNEGSKA (reference sequence). CDR3 nucleotide sequence: TGCAGTGCTAGAGATCAGGACAGGCCCGTCCCCCAGAAGATGTCTGATCAGCCCCAGCATTTT. As protein: CSARDQDRPVPQKMSDQPQHF.

V is TRBV4-1 and J is TRBJ2-7; the match to TRBD1 covers 8 bases. CDR3 length: 15 residues. The J segment lost 3 bases and the V segment lost 0 bases, leaving 4 bases of the junction unmatched. CDR1 is MGHRA, CDR2 YSYEKL, per germline. CDR3 nucleotide sequence: TGCGCCAGCAGCCAAGAGACAGGGGTCCTCTACGAGCAGTACTTC. Translated: CASSQETGVLYEQYF.

This clonotype was seen a single time. The CDR3: CASSPDPGADTQYF. The DNA of the CDR3 is TGTGCCAGCAGCCCGGACCCTGGGGCAGATACGCAGTATTTT. J is TRBJ2-3 and V is TRBV11-2; D gene uncertain. Germline CDR1 is SGHAT and CDR2 is FQNNGV. V was clipped by 5 bases and J by 4 bases, with 13 bases between them. The CDR3 runs 14 residues.

The chain employs TRBV5-6 and TRBJ2-5; 8 nucleotides line up with TRBD2. Per the germline V gene, CDR1 is SGHDT and CDR2 is YYEEEE. The trim removed 3 bases at V and 5 bases at J, leaving 9 bases unmatched. The CDR3 runs to 15 residues. CDR3 in amino acids: CASSSAGELAETQYF. The CDR3 region has the DNA TGTGCCAGCAGCTCAGCGGGAGAATTGGCGGAGACCCAGTACTTC.

The J gene is TRBJ2-7, the V gene TRBV27, with D possibly TRBD1 on 5 matching bases. Germline lookup yields CDR1 MNHEY and CDR2 SMNVEV (reference sequence). V lost 2 bases, J lost 3 bases, and 11 bases lay in between. This CDR3 has 14 amino acids. This CDR3 reads CASSLKGLIYEQYF. DNA for the CDR3: TGTGCCAGCAGTTTAAAGGGGCTGATCTACGAGCAGTACTTC.

This clonotype was picked up a small number of times. This chain uses TRBV7-8 with TRBJ2-1; TRBD1 matches at 7 bases. CDR1 and CDR2 (germline): SGHVS, FQNEAQ. V dropped 5 bases and J dropped 4; count of bases not matched to a gene: 8. This CDR3 is 15 amino acids long. CDR3 region: CASSPRQGPYNEQFF. CDR3 in DNA: TGTGCCAGCAGCCCCCGACAGGGACCTTACAATGAGCAGTTCTTC.

The chain is built from TRBV19 and TRBJ2-3, with D possibly TRBD1 on 5 matching bases. This CDR3 region has 12 residues. The germline V gene has CDR1 LNHDA and CDR2 SQIVND (reference sequence). The V end was cut by 8 bases, the J end by 6 bases, with 12 bases between. The CDR3 DNA is TGTGCCAGTGAGGACACATTGGATACGCAGTATTTT. It is translated as CASEDTLDTQYF.

This sequence joins TRBV7-9 and TRBJ2-1, with 12 bases identical to TRBD2. Per the germline V gene, CDR1 is SEHNR and CDR2 is FQNEAQ (reference sequence). The CDR3 covers 18 residues. Trimming took 6 bases from V and 0 from J; bases not matched to a gene: 9. The CDR3 DNA follows: TGTGCCAGCAGTTCCACTTCGGGACTAGCGGGCTCCTACAATGAGCAGTTCTTC. Protein: CASSSTSGLAGSYNEQFF.

The chain couples TRBV6-2 or TRBV6-3 to TRBJ2-7; D perhaps matches TRBD2 (6 bases). The CDR3 runs to 15 residues. Trimming stripped 0 bases from V and 2 bases from J, with 11 bases between. Germline CDR1 and CDR2: MNHEY and SVGEGT. Here the CDR3 reads CASSYSVADPYEQYF. The CDR3 DNA reads TGTGCCAGCAGTTACTCGGTAGCGGATCCCTACGAGCAGTACTTC.

V and J are TRBV19 and TRBJ2-4; D unresolved. V shed 2 bases and J shed 0 bases, with 14 bases lying between them. This CDR3 region has 17 residues. From germline, CDR1 is LNHDA and CDR2 SQIVND (reference sequence). The CDR3 loop reads CASSIRRAELAKNIQYF. CDR3 sequence (DNA): TGTGCCAGTAGTATAAGAAGGGCAGAACTAGCCAAAAACATTCAGTACTTC.

V gene TRBV9 combines with J gene TRBJ2-1, with a weak D call TRBD1 (5 bases). V shed 3 bases and J shed 2 bases, with 12 bases lying between them. The CDR3 has 15 amino acids. Germline values: CDR1 SGDLS, CDR2 YYNGEE. CDR3 sequence (DNA): TGTGCCAGCAGCGCAGGACAAGACCCCTACAATGAGCAGTTCTTC. It specifies CASSAGQDPYNEQFF.

V gene TRBV4-2 combines with J gene TRBJ2-1, with 9 positions matching TRBD2. The CDR3 contains 16 residues. The germline CDR1 and CDR2 sequences are LGHNA and YNFKEQ. The ends lost 0 bases at V and 4 bases at J; junction bases unmatched: 4. The CDR3 is CASSQDGGGAYNEQFF. CDR3 DNA sequence: TGTGCCAGCAGCCAAGATGGCGGGGGGGCTTACAATGAGCAGTTCTTC.

This rearrangement joins TRBV28 to TRBJ2-5; 14 nucleotides align to TRBD2. Germline V CDR1 and CDR2: MDHEN, SYDVKM. The trim removed 2 bases at V and 4 bases at J, leaving 6 bases unmatched. This CDR3 comprises 17 residues. CDR3 sequence (DNA): TGTGCCAGCAGTTTAGGGGGACTAGCGGGAGAGGTAGAGACCCAGTACTTC. Residues: CASSLGGLAGEVETQYF.